The 19 T cell receptor beta chains reported below all come from one sample, sequenced in a study of regulatory T cells in long-lasting Graves disease. Time point reported: newly diagnosed GD, antithyroid drugs for less than 3 months. There was RNA extracted from PBMCs, and the TCR library was made from it. TCR beta libraries were built with iRepertoire HTBI primers and Arm-PCR of CDR3 regions. TCRdb re-called the multiplex PCR reads with MiXCR, one entry per CDR3 protein. The sample gives hundreds of thousands of distinct CDR3 sequences, 15% to 20% of which show up once; roughly 10% is in the top ten. This sample also appeared in a second study, on T cells in Graves' hyperthyroidism and ophthalmopathy.

The sample in question was peripheral blood mononuclear cells (PBMCs), obtained at new diagnosis, from a patient treated with antithyroid drugs. All receptors come from a woman in her twenties or thirties with Graves disease.

This clonotype was recorded at least ten times. This chain connects TRBV7-2 to TRBJ1-5; D unclear. Germline V gene data show CDR1 as SGHTA and CDR2 as FQGNSA. V was cut by 3 bases and J by 5 bases, with 8 bases left in between. The CDR3 covers 13 residues. CDR3: CASSFGGDQPQHF. CDR3 sequence (DNA): TGTGCCAGCAGCTTTGGTGGTGATCAGCCCCAGCATTTT.

This clonotype was recorded at least ten times. This chain connects TRBV9 to TRBJ2-1; TRBD2 might be the D (6 bases). Germline assignment: CDR1 SGDLS and CDR2 YYNGEE. Between the trimmed V and J ends, which lost 4 bases and 11 bases, there was a span of 19 bases. This CDR3 has 14 residues. The CDR3: CASSFSGEKGQQFF. The CDR3 bases are TGTGCCAGCAGCTTTAGCGGAGAGAAGGGGCAGCAGTTCTTC.

As concerns this clonotype: With a far larger clone one base away, a read error is the likely cause. The rearrangement uses TRBV28 and TRBJ2-5; D remains ambiguous. This CDR3 region has 11 residues. The germline V gene encodes CDR1 MDHEN and CDR2 SYDVKM. Trimming pared 6 bases from V and 11 bases from J, leaving 13 bases between. The CDR3 sequence: CASSPAAEQYF. CDR3 in DNA: TGTGCCAGCAGCCCCGCCGCTGAGCAGTACTTC.

This clonotype was observed many times. The chain couples TRBV7-9 to TRBJ2-1; D remains unclear. Trimming shortened V by 7 bases and J by 9 bases, and 13 bases separated the two germline ends. CDR1 SEHNR and CDR2 FQNEAQ come from the germline V gene (reference sequence). The CDR3 has 12 amino acids. CDR3 protein: CASTPPAREQFF. The CDR3 nucleotides are TGTGCCAGCACCCCCCCGGCTCGTGAGCAGTTCTTC.

This clonotype was seen a few times. The J gene is TRBJ1-5, the V gene TRBV6-2 or TRBV6-3; 7 nucleotides match TRBD1. Germline lookup yields CDR1 MNHEY and CDR2 SVGEGT. The CDR3 sequence is 16 residues long. The V gene end was trimmed by 2 bases and the J gene end by 3 bases; junction bases not matched to a gene: 7. CDR3 nucleotide sequence: TGTGCCAGCAGTTACCCGCCGACAGGGTCCAATCAGCCCCAGCATTTT. Its protein product is CASSYPPTGSNQPQHF.

The chain joins TRBV7-9 to TRBJ1-4, with no clear D. The CDR3 length is 16 residues. Germline values: CDR1 SEHNR, CDR2 FQNEAQ (reference sequence). V was clipped by 4 bases and J by 2 bases, with 14 bases between them. For the CDR3, the DNA is TGTGCCAGCAGCTCTATGAAGGGCGCTACTAATGAAAAACTGTTTTTT. Translation gives CASSSMKGATNEKLFF.

A few counts support this clonotype. The rearrangement joins TRBV2 to TRBJ1-2, with 7 nucleotides matching TRBD1. Germline CDR1 and CDR2: SNHLY and FYNNEI. J was trimmed by 6 bases and V by 7 bases; bases with no gene match: 14. The CDR3 sequence is 15 residues long. CDR3 in amino acids: CASIEGDSARDGYTF. The CDR3 coding sequence is TGTGCCAGCATCGAAGGGGACAGCGCTCGGGATGGCTACACCTTC.

There are many counts of this clonotype. This rearrangement joins TRBV28 to TRBJ1-4, with D possibly TRBD1 on 6 matching bases. CDR1 is MDHEN and CDR2 is SYDVKM in the germline V gene. This CDR3 contains 16 residues. V dropped 5 bases and J dropped 7 bases, with 20 bases sitting between them. CDR3 amino acids: CASSAQGARPSEKLFF. CDR3 coding DNA: TGTGCCAGCAGTGCACAGGGCGCGAGGCCTAGTGAAAAACTGTTTTTT.

This clonotype was recorded many times. The CDR3 DNA sequence: TGTGCCTGGGCCCGGGGGGGGCGGAACACTGAAGCTTTCTTT. Translation: CAWARGGRNTEAFF. The chain recombines TRBV30 with TRBJ1-1; D perhaps matches TRBD1 (6 bases). Germline assignment: CDR1 GTSNPN and CDR2 SVGIG (reference sequence). Trimming left V 5 bases short and J 1 base short, with 14 bases between. CDR3 length: 14 amino acids.

This clonotype was seen more than once but under ten times. V usage is TRBV7-9 and J usage is TRBJ2-4; D gene unclear. This CDR3 spans 14 amino acids. Trimming stripped 5 bases from V and 2 bases from J, with 10 bases between. Germline CDR1 is SEHNR and CDR2 is FQNEAQ (reference sequence). The CDR3 is CASSPAATKNIQYF. CDR3 DNA sequence: TGTGCCAGCAGCCCTGCAGCCACCAAAAACATTCAGTACTTC.

This clonotype occurred a few times. The J gene is TRBJ2-1, the V gene TRBV6-1; D is perhaps TRBD2 (6 bases). Germline V lookup: CDR1 MNHNS, CDR2 SASEGT. V lost 6 bases and J 5 bases, leaving 20 bases between the germline ends. The CDR3 extends over 16 amino acids. The DNA for the CDR3 is TGTGCCAGCAGAGACTTGGCGGGGACCCGACACAATGAGCAGTTCTTC. Protein: CASRDLAGTRHNEQFF.

Turning to this clonotype: A much larger clonotype is one base distant, so this may be a read error. This chain links TRBV13 with TRBJ1-1; 8 bases line up with TRBD1. Unmatched junction bases numbered 12, after V lost 5 bases and J lost 1 base. The length of the CDR3 is 17 residues. The germline V gene has CDR1 PRHDT and CDR2 FYEKMQ (reference sequence). This CDR3 reads CASSVADRVITNTEAFF. DNA of the CDR3: TGTGCCAGCAGCGTCGCGGACAGGGTTATTACGAACACTGAAGCTTTCTTT.

This clonotype has only a few counts. The DNA for the CDR3 is TGTGCCAGCAGTTTATCATCGTCTGCCCCAAGCGGGACAAGCACAGATACGCAGTATTTT. It translates to CASSLSSSAPSGTSTDTQYF. The rearrangement uses TRBV28 and TRBJ2-3; possibly TRBD2 for D (7 bases). The CDR3 loop spans 20 amino acids. The germline V and J ends were trimmed by 1 base and 0 bases, with 23 bases remaining between them. Looked up from germline, CDR1 is MDHEN and CDR2 is SYDVKM.

V is TRBV10-3 and J is TRBJ2-7; TRBD1 matches 8 bases. The CDR3 covers 14 residues. J was trimmed by 7 bases and V by 1 base; bases with no gene match: 6. CDR1 is ENHRY, CDR2 SYGVKD, per germline. CDR3: CAISEWQGAREQYF. CDR3 sequence (DNA): TGTGCCATCAGTGAGTGGCAGGGGGCGAGGGAGCAGTACTTC.

This clonotype was detected a few times. V gene TRBV5-6 combines with J gene TRBJ2-1; 10 nucleotides align to TRBD2. Germline values: CDR1 SGHDT, CDR2 YYEEEE. The CDR3 runs 17 residues. The V gene end was trimmed by 4 bases and the J gene end by 4 bases; junction bases not matched to a gene: 11. CDR3 region: CASSPGALLAGYNEQFF. In DNA, the CDR3 is TGTGCCAGCAGCCCCGGAGCCCTACTAGCGGGGTACAATGAGCAGTTCTTC.

As for this clonotype: Sequence at one end of the junction differs from germline and may be a read error. V is TRBV11-2 and J is TRBJ2-7; the D call may be TRBD1 or TRBD2 (5 bases each). Germline assignment: CDR1 SGHAT and CDR2 FQNNGV. CDR3 size: 14 residues. Here the CDR3 DNA reads TGTGCCAGCAGCCTGGGTGGGACCGACTACGAGCAGCACTTC. Protein sequence: CASSLGGTDYEQHF.

This clonotype was seen more than once but under ten times. V gene TRBV18 combines with J gene TRBJ2-5; D remains ambiguous. There are 14 residues in the CDR3. From germline, CDR1 is KGHSH and CDR2 LQKENI. Between the trimmed V and J ends, which lost 1 base and 5 bases, there was a span of 11 bases. The CDR3 DNA reads as TGTGCCAGCTCACCACTAGTTGCCGGGGAGACCCAGTACTTC. Translating gives CASSPLVAGETQYF.

CDR3: CASSFSGGGGDEQFF. The CDR3 DNA reads TGTGCCAGCAGTTTTAGCGGAGGGGGTGGGGATGAGCAGTTCTTC. The chain employs TRBV6-4 and TRBJ2-1; tentatively, D is TRBD1 or TRBD2 (6 bases each). Germline V gene lookup returns CDR1 MRHNA and CDR2 SNTAGT. Trimming stripped 5 bases from V and 8 bases from J, with 19 bases between. The CDR3 is 15 amino acids.

The chain employs TRBV4-1 and TRBJ1-6; D uncertain. The CDR3 totals 15 residues. Germline loops: CDR1 MGHRA, CDR2 YSYEKL. The V and J ends lost 0 bases and 6 bases respectively, with 9 bases between them. The CDR3 bases are TGCGCCAGCAGCCAAGAGGAGCGGCGTAATTCACCCCTCCACTTT. Translation gives CASSQEERRNSPLHF.